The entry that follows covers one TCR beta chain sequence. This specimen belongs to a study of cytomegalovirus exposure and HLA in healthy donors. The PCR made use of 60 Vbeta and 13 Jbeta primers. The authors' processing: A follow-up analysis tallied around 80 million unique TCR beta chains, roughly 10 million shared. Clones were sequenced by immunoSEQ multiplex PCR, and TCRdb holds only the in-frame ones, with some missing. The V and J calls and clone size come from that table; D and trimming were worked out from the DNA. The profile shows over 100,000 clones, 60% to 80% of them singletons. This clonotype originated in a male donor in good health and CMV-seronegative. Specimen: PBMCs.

CDR3 in amino acids: CASRRQGASSYEQYF. As DNA, the CDR3 is TGTGCCAGCAGGCGACAGGGGGCTAGCTCCTACGAGCAGTACTTC. The gene calls are TRBV28 and TRBJ2-7; TRBD1 aligns across 10 bases. The CDR3 extends over 15 amino acids. V trimming: 6 bases; J trimming: 0 bases; junction bases outside the gene matches: 5. Germline V gene lookup returns CDR1 MDHEN and CDR2 SYDVKM.